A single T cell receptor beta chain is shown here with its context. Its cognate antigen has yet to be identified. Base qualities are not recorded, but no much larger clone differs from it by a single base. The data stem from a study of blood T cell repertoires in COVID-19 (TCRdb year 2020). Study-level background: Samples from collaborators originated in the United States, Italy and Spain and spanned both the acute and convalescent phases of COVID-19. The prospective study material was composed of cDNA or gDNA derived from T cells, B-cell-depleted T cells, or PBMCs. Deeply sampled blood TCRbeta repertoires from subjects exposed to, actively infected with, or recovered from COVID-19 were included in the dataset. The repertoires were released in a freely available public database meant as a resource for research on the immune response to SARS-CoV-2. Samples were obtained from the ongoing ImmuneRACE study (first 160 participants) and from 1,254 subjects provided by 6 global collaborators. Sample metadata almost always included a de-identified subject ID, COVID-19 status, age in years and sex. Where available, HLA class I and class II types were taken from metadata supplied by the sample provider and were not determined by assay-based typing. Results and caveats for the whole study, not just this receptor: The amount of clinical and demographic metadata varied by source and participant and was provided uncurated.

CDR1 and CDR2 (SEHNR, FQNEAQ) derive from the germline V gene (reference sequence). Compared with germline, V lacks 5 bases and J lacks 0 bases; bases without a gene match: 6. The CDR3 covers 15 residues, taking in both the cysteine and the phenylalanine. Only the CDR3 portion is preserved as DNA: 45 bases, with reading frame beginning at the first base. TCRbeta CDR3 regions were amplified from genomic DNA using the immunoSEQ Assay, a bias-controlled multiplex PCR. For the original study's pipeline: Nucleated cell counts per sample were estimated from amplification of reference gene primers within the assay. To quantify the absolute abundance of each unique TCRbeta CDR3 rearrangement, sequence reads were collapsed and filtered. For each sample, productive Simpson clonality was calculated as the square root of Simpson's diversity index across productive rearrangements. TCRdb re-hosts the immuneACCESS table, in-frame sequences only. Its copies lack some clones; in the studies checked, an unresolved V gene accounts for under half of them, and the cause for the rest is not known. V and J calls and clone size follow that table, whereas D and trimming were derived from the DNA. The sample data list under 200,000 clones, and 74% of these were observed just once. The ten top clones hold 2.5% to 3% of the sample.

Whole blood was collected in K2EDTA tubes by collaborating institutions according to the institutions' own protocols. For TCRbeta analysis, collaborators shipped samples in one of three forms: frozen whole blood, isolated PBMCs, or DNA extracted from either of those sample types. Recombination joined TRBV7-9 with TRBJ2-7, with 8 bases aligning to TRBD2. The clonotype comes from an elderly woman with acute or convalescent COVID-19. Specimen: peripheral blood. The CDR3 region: CASSREGDSSYEQYF. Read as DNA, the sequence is TGTGCCAGCAGCCGGGAGGGGGATTCCTCCTACGAGCAGTACTTC.